These 21 T cell receptor beta chains were all obtained from the same sample, sequenced in a study of blood T cell repertoires in COVID-19. Sequenced by immunoSEQ multiplex PCR; TCRdb stores in-frame clones only, minus some. Among approximately 240,000 clones, 84% were seen once, and the ten largest hold more than 1.2%. Sequencing used peripheral blood. The receptors were sampled from a woman between 40 and 50 years old who had recovered from COVID-19.

The CDR3 sequence: CAISESPDRLVLDYGYTF. In nucleotides, the CDR3 is TGTGCCATCAGTGAGAGCCCGGACAGATTAGTTTTAGACTATGGCTACACCTTC. The rearrangement uses TRBV10-3 and TRBJ1-2; tentatively, D is TRBD1 (6 bases). The CDR3 covers 18 residues. Trimming pared 2 bases from V and 3 bases from J, leaving 22 bases between. Germline CDR1 ENHRY, CDR2 SYGVKD.

V gene TRBV5-4 combines with J gene TRBJ2-5; 10 positions match TRBD2. The CDR3 contains 15 residues. Germline lookup yields CDR1 SGHNT and CDR2 YYREEE (reference sequence). Trimming at V came to 4 bases and at J to 2 bases, leaving 5 bases not matched to a gene. DNA of the CDR3: TGTGCCAGCAGCCCCGGGACTAGCGATCAAGAGACCCAGTACTTC. Its protein is CASSPGTSDQETQYF.

The chain carries TRBV12-3 or TRBV12-4 and TRBJ1-5; D may be TRBD1 (6 bases). V lost 4 bases to trimming and J lost 4 bases, with 8 bases between them. This CDR3 contains 13 residues. The DNA of the CDR3 is TGTGCCAGCAGTTCGACAGGTAATCAGCCCCAGCATTTT. Its translation: CASSSTGNQPQHF.

This sequence joins TRBV3-1 (or the pseudogene TRBV3-2) and TRBJ2-3, with D unclear. The CDR3 runs 16 residues. The germline V and J ends were trimmed by 0 bases and 0 bases, with 10 bases remaining between them. The germline gives CDR1 LGHDT, CDR2 YNNKEL (reference sequence). The CDR3 DNA reads TGTGCCAGCAGCCAAGATATAGATCTTAGCACAGATACGCAGTATTTT. Its translation is CASSQDIDLSTDTQYF.

The chain has TRBV6-5 and TRBJ1-5; no definite D call. Germline V gene lookup returns CDR1 MNHEY and CDR2 SVGAGI. V was pared by 6 bases and J by 0 bases, with 12 bases between. This CDR3 is 15 amino acids long. The CDR3 DNA reads as TGTGCCAGCAGCCCCTCAGATATTAGCAATCAGCCCCAGCATTTT. It specifies CASSPSDISNQPQHF.

The V call is TRBV11-3, the J call TRBJ2-2; D gene uncertain. V lost 1 base and J lost 8, with 11 bases in between. Germline assignment: CDR1 SGHNT and CDR2 YENEEA. This CDR3 has 14 amino acids. The CDR3 sequence is CASSLGGYPGELFF. Written as DNA, the CDR3 is TGTGCCAGCAGCTTAGGAGGCTATCCGGGGGAGCTGTTTTTT.

This rearrangement joins TRBV6-2 or TRBV6-3 to TRBJ1-2, with 7 bases aligning to TRBD1. CDR1 MNHEY and CDR2 SVGEGT come from the germline V gene. V lost 2 bases to trimming and J lost 0 bases; unmatched junction nucleotides: 3. CDR3 length: 15 amino acids. The CDR3 spells CASSYRTGTNYGYTF. The DNA of the CDR3 is TGTGCCAGCAGTTACCGGACAGGCACTAACTATGGCTACACCTTC.

The V call is TRBV11-3, the J call TRBJ2-4, with D possibly TRBD2 on 6 matching bases. V lost 6 bases and J lost 6, with 15 bases in between. Germline lookup yields CDR1 SGHNT and CDR2 YENEEA. This CDR3 contains 14 residues. The CDR3 nucleotides are TGTGCCAGCAGTGCCCACGACGGGGGAAACATTCAGTACTTC. Its translation: CASSAHDGGNIQYF.

The V and J genes are TRBV7-2 and TRBJ1-2; tentative D call: TRBD1 (6 bases). Germline V gives CDR1 SGHTA, CDR2 FQGNSA. The CDR3 loop spans 15 amino acids. The V end was cut by 2 bases, the J end by 2 bases, with 12 bases between. CDR3 nucleotide sequence: TGTGCCAGCAGCTTACGCGGGGGCCCGAACTATGGCTACACCTTC. Translation: CASSLRGGPNYGYTF.

This sequence joins TRBV18 and TRBJ2-7; 7 nucleotides match TRBD1. Trimming at V came to 6 bases and at J to 5 bases, leaving 7 bases not matched to a gene. The CDR3 is made up of 13 amino acids. Germline V lookup: CDR1 KGHSH, CDR2 LQKENI. The CDR3 coding sequence is TGTGCCAGCTCCCCCGGACAGGCTGACGAGCAGTACTTC. This codes for CASSPGQADEQYF.

This clone appeared a single time. The rearrangement links TRBV9 to TRBJ1-4; weak D call: TRBD1 (6 bases). The CDR3 runs 16 residues. Trimming cost V 2 bases and J 0 bases, with 11 bases left between them. Germline loops: CDR1 SGDLS, CDR2 YYNGEE. The CDR3 is CASSVGGTTTNEKLFF. The CDR3 bases are TGTGCCAGCAGCGTGGGTGGGACAACAACTAATGAAAAACTGTTTTTT.

This clone was counted a few times. The chain is built from TRBV4-3 and TRBJ1-3; D may be TRBD1 (5 bases). The CDR3 is made up of 16 amino acids. V was trimmed by 1 base and J by 0 bases, leaving 10 bases between them. The germline V gene encodes CDR1 LGHNA and CDR2 YSLEER. Here the CDR3 DNA reads TGCGCCAGCAGCCAAGGGACACAGTTCTCTGGAAACACCATATATTTT. The encoded protein is CASSQGTQFSGNTIYF.

The gene calls are TRBV7-9 and TRBJ2-5; 9 nucleotides match TRBD2. Looked up from germline, CDR1 is SEHNR and CDR2 is FQNEAQ (reference sequence). V gave up 0 bases and J gave up 5 bases; unmatched junction bases: 16. The CDR3 runs to 19 residues. DNA for the CDR3: TGTGCCAGCAGCTTAGCGCCGGGGGGCGGGGGGGCCGGCCAGGAGACCCAGTACTTC. Residues: CASSLAPGGGGAGQETQYF.

Regarding this clone: The same CDR3 can be traced to other DNA sequences in this sample. The rearrangement uses TRBV6-5 and TRBJ1-6, with D uncertain. V was clipped by 5 bases and J by 2 bases, with 7 bases between them. The CDR3 has 14 residues. Germline CDR1 reads MNHEY; CDR2 reads SVGAGI. CDR3 sequence reads: CASSTGTYNSPLHF. The CDR3 DNA reads as TGTGCCAGCAGTACGGGGACCTATAATTCACCCCTCCACTTT.

This clone was observed a single time. This rearrangement joins TRBV27 to TRBJ2-3; 9 bases map to TRBD1. Trimming removed 11 bases from V and 6 bases from J; junction bases left unmatched: 9. Germline V lookup: CDR1 MNHEY, CDR2 SMNVEV (reference sequence). The CDR3 contains 13 residues. The CDR3 DNA is TGTGCCTGCGGAACAGGGGGCTGGGATACGCAGTATTTT. Translated: CACGTGGWDTQYF.

V gene TRBV23-1 combines with J gene TRBJ1-5; no clear D. TRBV23-1 is marked as an open reading frame, function uncertain. Trimming left V 3 bases short and J 0 bases short, with 9 bases between. The CDR3 consists of 15 residues. The CDR3 here is CASSHPKHSNQPQHF. The DNA of the CDR3 is TGCGCCAGCAGTCACCCCAAGCATAGCAATCAGCCCCAGCATTTT.

The V gene is TRBV18, the J gene TRBJ1-2; TRBD1 agrees at 7 bases. The CDR3 is made up of 16 amino acids. V was clipped by 1 base and J by 4 bases; unmatched bases: 9. Germline lookup yields CDR1 KGHSH and CDR2 LQKENI. In DNA form, the CDR3 reads TGTGCCAGCTCACCACAAACTGGACAGGTGCGCTATGGCTACACCTTC. Protein product: CASSPQTGQVRYGYTF.

This sequence joins TRBV7-3 and TRBJ2-7; 10 bases are a match to TRBD1. Germline V gene data show CDR1 as SGHTA and CDR2 as FQGTGA. The CDR3 runs to 13 residues. Trimming cost V 8 bases and J 7 bases; bases outside gene matches: 8. The CDR3 DNA reads as TGTGCCAGCGCCCGGGACAGGGGACTTGAGCAGTACTTC. It codes for CASARDRGLEQYF.

The chain uses TRBV15 and TRBJ2-2; a weak D match, TRBD2 (5 bases). The CDR3 consists of 17 residues. The V and J ends lost 0 bases and 4 bases respectively, with 15 bases between them. CDR1 is LNHNV and CDR2 is YYDKDF in the germline V gene (reference sequence). In nucleotides, the CDR3 is TGTGCCACCAGCAGAGATTCCCTAGTGGCGGGCACCGGGGAGCTGTTTTTT. Protein sequence: CATSRDSLVAGTGELFF.

This chain's CDR3 is CASSSYTGSNQYF. CDR3 coding DNA: TGTGCCAGCAGCTCATATACAGGGTCCAATCAGTACTTC. This sequence joins TRBV7-2 and TRBJ2-4, with D tentatively TRBD1 (6 bases). Germline loops: CDR1 SGHTA, CDR2 FQGNSA. The CDR3 is 13 amino acids. Deletions cut 4 bases from V and 12 bases from J, with 16 bases between. The full variable domain, its missing parts supplied by reference TRBV7-2 and TRBJ2-4, is GAGVSQSPSNKVTEKGKDVELRCDPISGHTALYWYRQSLGQGLEFLIYFQGNSAPDKSGLPSDRFSAERTGGSVSTLTIQRTQQEDSAVYLCASSSYTGSNQYFGAGTRLSVL.

The table lists this clone with a count of one. The chain couples TRBV7-3 to TRBJ2-5, with unresolved D. V was trimmed by 5 bases and J by 1 base, leaving 14 bases between them. The CDR3 has 15 residues. Germline-derived CDR1 and CDR2 are SGHTA and FQGTGA. The CDR3 DNA sequence: TGTGCCAGCAGCCTTGGGTCAGGAACCCAAGAGACCCAGTACTTC. Its protein is CASSLGSGTQETQYF.